Here is one T cell receptor (beta chain) with its context. Antigen: not known. After extraction with the RNeasy kit, about 0.5 to 1 ug of the RNA was reverse transcribed using random hexamers. Amplification of TCR beta CDR3 across 54 Vbeta and 13 Jbeta was performed with immunoSEQ multiplex PCR. From the immunoSEQ multiplex PCR reads, TCRdb called clonotypes with MiXCR, one entry per CDR3 protein. This sample has 73,000 or so distinct CDR3 sequences, with roughly 95% found just once. The authors sequenced TCR beta from blood CD8+ and CD4+ T cells. The multiple sclerosis controls comprised treatment-naive patients whose relapsing-remitting disease was stable or active. The data were taken from a study of CD8 T cells in Susac syndrome. The study, taken as a whole, reports: Acknowledgment was made by the study that its TCR sequencing and HLA analysis involved a relatively small number of individuals.

Sequencing input: CD8+ T cells from PBMCs. The sequence came from a human donor with multiple sclerosis.

The CDR3: CASSSWTSGSDTQYF. The CDR3 DNA is TGTGCCAGCAGCTCATGGACTAGCGGGAGTGATACGCAGTATTTT. This chain links TRBV11-2 with TRBJ2-3; 13 bases match TRBD2. The germline gives CDR1 SGHAT, CDR2 FQNNGV. This CDR3 is 15 amino acids long. V lost 4 bases, J lost 6 bases, and 4 bases stayed unmatched. Full variable domain (missing parts from reference TRBV11-2 and TRBJ2-3): EAGVAQSPRYKIIEKRQSVAFWCNPISGHATLYWYQQILGQGPKLLIQFQNNGVVDDSQLPKDRFSAERLKGVDSTLKIQPAKLEDSAVYLCASSSWTSGSDTQYFGPGTRLTVL.